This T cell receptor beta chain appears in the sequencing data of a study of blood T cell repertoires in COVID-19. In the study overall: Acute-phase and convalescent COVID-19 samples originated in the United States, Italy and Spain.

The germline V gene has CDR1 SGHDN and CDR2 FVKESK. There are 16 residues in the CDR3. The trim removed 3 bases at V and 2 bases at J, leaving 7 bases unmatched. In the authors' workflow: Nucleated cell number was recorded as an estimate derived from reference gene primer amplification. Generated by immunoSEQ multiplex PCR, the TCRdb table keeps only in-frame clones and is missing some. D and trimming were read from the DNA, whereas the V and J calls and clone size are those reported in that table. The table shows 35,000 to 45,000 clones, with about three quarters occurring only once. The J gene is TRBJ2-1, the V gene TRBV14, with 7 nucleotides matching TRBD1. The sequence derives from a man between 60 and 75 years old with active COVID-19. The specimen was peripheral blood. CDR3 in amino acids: CASSQDRDSTYNEQFF. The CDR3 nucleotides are TGTGCCAGCAGCCAGGACCGGGACAGTACCTACAATGAGCAGTTCTTC. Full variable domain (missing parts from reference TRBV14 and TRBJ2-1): EAGVTQFPSHSVIEKGQTVTLRCDPISGHDNLYWYRRVMGKEIKFLLHFVKESKQDESGMPNNRFLAERTGGTYSTLKVQPAELEDSGVYFCASSQDRDSTYNEQFFGPGTRLTVL.